This T cell receptor beta chain emerged from a study of cytomegalovirus exposure and HLA in healthy donors. For the study at large: In terms of ancestry, the Caucasian-associated cluster contained roughly 81% of the roughly 360 genotyped donors. Findings and limits, study-wide: The sole available immune exposure information was CMV serostatus. There was a cluster of highly shared sequence variants that was likely a sequencing artifact.

Participants comprised healthy donors of bone marrow. Comments on this clone: Its antigen is currently unknown.

The ends were cut back, 0 bases at V and 0 bases at J, with 3 bases in the middle. Germline V gene data show CDR1 as LGHNA and CDR2 as YNFKEQ. The CDR3 is 14 residues long. PCR was performed using 60 Vbeta and 13 Jbeta primers. TCRdb keeps only in-frame clones here, not all; method: immunoSEQ multiplex PCR. The repertoire holds 100,000 or so clones, with 83% as singletons. This TCR was recovered from a man aged 18 to 30 in good health and CMV-seronegative. The sequenced sample consisted of PBMCs. The chain couples TRBV4-2 to TRBJ2-1, with D hard to call. The CDR3 sequence: CASSQDSSYNEQFF. CDR3 bases: TGTGCCAGCAGCCAAGATAGCTCCTACAATGAGCAGTTCTTC.